The 32 T cell receptor beta chains given below trace back to one sample, sequenced in a study of blood T cells in healthy people across ages. Primers used in a second PCR of about 6 to 11 cycles were a sample-barcoded 5' primer and a J-beta primer mix. TCRdb re-called the 5' RACE reads through MiXCR, storing one row per CDR3 protein. The sample consists of more than 700,000 distinct CDR3 sequences, about 46% of them appearing once. Sample: blood. These receptors were collected from a man older than 75 in good health.

This clonotype appeared a few times. The chain joins TRBV9 to TRBJ2-1, with 9 bases matching TRBD2. In germline, CDR1 is SGDLS, CDR2 YYNGEE. The CDR3 covers 14 residues. Trimming removed 0 bases from V and 7 bases from J; junction bases left unmatched: 2. DNA of the CDR3: TGTGCCAGCAGCGTAGGAACTAGCGGGAATGAGCAGTTCTTC. It translates to CASSVGTSGNEQFF.

The CDR3 region is CASSLVENNQPQHF. DNA of the CDR3: TGTGCCAGCAGTTTAGTGGAAAACAATCAGCCCCAGCATTTT. The chain joins TRBV28 to TRBJ1-5; D call uncertain. This CDR3 is 14 amino acids long. Germline V lookup: CDR1 MDHEN, CDR2 SYDVKM. Trimming left V 2 bases short and J 3 bases short, with 8 bases between.

V is TRBV12-3 or TRBV12-4 and J is TRBJ2-3, with D uncertain. There are 15 residues in the CDR3. Trimming took 6 bases from V and 4 from J, leaving 17 bases between them. CDR3 loop: CASSPEGQFADTQYF. The CDR3 DNA follows: TGTGCCAGCAGCCCAGAAGGGCAGTTTGCAGATACGCAGTATTTT.

V and J are TRBV27 and TRBJ2-7, with 7 bases aligning to TRBD2. Trimming at V came to 5 bases and at J to 5 bases, leaving 15 bases not matched to a gene. The CDR3 is 16 amino acids. The germline V gene encodes CDR1 MNHEY and CDR2 SMNVEV (reference sequence). In DNA, the CDR3 is TGTGCCAGCAGTCCCCTTGACGCGGCGGGAGCAGACGAGCAGTACTTC. It is translated as CASSPLDAAGADEQYF.

The chain uses TRBV7-9 and TRBJ1-3; D remains unclear. The CDR3 sequence is 12 residues long. V was pared by 2 bases and J by 8 bases, with 7 bases between. Germline CDR1 is SEHNR and CDR2 is FQNEAQ (reference sequence). CDR3 nucleotide sequence: TGTGCCAGCAGCTTACGATCGGACACCATATATTTT. Translated: CASSLRSDTIYF.

About this clonotype: This clone may be a read error of a much larger clone one base away. The rearrangement links TRBV5-1 to TRBJ2-1, with 11 bases aligning to TRBD2. Germline V CDR1 and CDR2: SGHRS, YFSETQ. The CDR3 is 16 residues long. This chain's CDR3 is CAGSMVLAGERNEQFF. The CDR3 DNA follows: TGCGCCGGCAGCATGGTACTAGCGGGAGAGAGGAATGAGCAGTTCTTC.

This chain uses TRBV12-3 or TRBV12-4 with TRBJ2-7; the D gene is possibly TRBD2 (6 bases). This CDR3 contains 15 residues. V lost 6 bases, J lost 7 bases, and 22 bases lay in between. The chain's CDR3 is CASSLSGSPYNEQYF. The DNA of the CDR3 is TGTGCCAGCAGCCTGAGCGGGTCCCCCTACAATGAGCAGTACTTC.

This chain uses TRBV30 with TRBJ2-1; 7 bases align to TRBD2. Germline CDR1 and CDR2: GTSNPN and SVGIG (reference sequence). The CDR3 contains 15 residues. J gave up 4 bases and V 5 bases, and 11 bases lay outside the gene matches. In nucleotides, the CDR3 is TGTGCCTGGGGCACGGGAGGTCCTATATACAATGAGCAGTTCTTC. This codes for CAWGTGGPIYNEQFF.

The chain carries TRBV5-1 and TRBJ2-1; 10 bases agree with TRBD1. V lost 2 bases and J lost 7; bases outside the gene matches: 9. The CDR3 length is 16 residues. Germline V gene data show CDR1 as SGHRS and CDR2 as YFSETQ. The CDR3 DNA reads as TGCGCCAGCAGCTTAGGCGACAGGGGGCCGGGGAATGAGCAGTTCTTC. Translation: CASSLGDRGPGNEQFF.

V is TRBV27 and J is TRBJ2-3; perhaps TRBD1 as D (5 bases). The V gene lost 6 bases and the J gene lost 4 bases, with 14 bases spanning the gap. Germline V gene data show CDR1 as MNHEY and CDR2 as SMNVEV (reference sequence). The CDR3 covers 14 residues. This CDR3 reads CASRLRDSADTQYF. The CDR3 DNA reads TGTGCCAGCAGACTCAGGGATTCGGCAGATACGCAGTATTTT.

The rearrangement joins TRBV29-1 to TRBJ2-6; D gene uncertain. The germline V gene has CDR1 SQVTM and CDR2 ANQGSEA. The CDR3 consists of 15 residues. V shed 5 bases and J shed 0 bases, with 11 bases lying between them. CDR3 DNA: TGCAGCGTTAGAATCGGAAGCTCTGGGGCCAACGTCCTGACTTTC. Translated, it gives CSVRIGSSGANVLTF. Full variable domain (outside the CDR3, taken from reference TRBV29-1 and TRBJ2-6): SAVISQKPSRDICQRGTSLTIQCQVDSQVTMMFWYRQQPGQSLTLIATANQGSEATYESGFVIDKFPISRPNLTFSTLTVSNMSPEDSSIYLCSVRIGSSGANVLTFGAGSRLTVL.

This clonotype was observed a single time. Possible read error: a much larger clone is one base away. The rearrangement joins TRBV6-1 to TRBJ2-5, with TRBD1 matching over 9 bases. This CDR3 spans 16 amino acids. Germline CDR1 is MNHNS and CDR2 is SASEGT. With 4 bases clipped from V and 11 bases from J, the junction kept 17 bases outside the gene matches. CDR3: CASSALVGQGSNEQYF. The CDR3 DNA reads as TGTGCCAGCAGTGCTCTAGTGGGACAGGGTAGCAATGAGCAGTACTTC.

V gene TRBV28 combines with J gene TRBJ1-6; 9 positions match TRBD1. The CDR3 sequence is 15 residues long. Trimming at V came to 6 bases and at J to 8 bases, leaving 8 bases not matched to a gene. Germline CDR1 MDHEN, CDR2 SYDVKM. CDR3 region: CASSPPRTGDSPLHF. The CDR3 DNA follows: TGTGCCAGCAGCCCTCCACGGACAGGGGATTCACCCCTCCACTTT. Full variable domain (missing parts from reference TRBV28 and TRBJ1-6): DVKVTQSSRYLVKRTGEKVFLECVQDMDHENMFWYRQDPGLGLRLIYFSYDVKMKEKGDIPEGYSVSREKKERFSLILESASTNQTSMYLCASSPPRTGDSPLHFGNGTRLTVT.

This clonotype was detected a few times. The rearrangement uses TRBV20-1 and TRBJ2-1; D may be TRBD1 or TRBD2 (6 bases each). Trimming took off 0 bases at V and 4 bases at J, with 7 bases between the two ends. This CDR3 region has 13 residues. Germline V gene sequence: CDR1 DFQATT, CDR2 SNEGSKA (reference sequence). CDR3 DNA: TGCAGTGCTAGAGAAGGGGGGTACAATGAGCAGTTCTTC. Translation: CSAREGGYNEQFF.

V and J are TRBV29-1 and TRBJ1-2; D ambiguous. The CDR3 spans 11 residues. V gave up 7 bases and J gave up 3 bases, with 9 bases separating them. Germline CDR1 and CDR2: SQVTM and ANQGSEA. CDR3 nucleotides: TGCAGCGCCTCAGAGGACTATGGCTACACCTTC. Translation: CSASEDYGYTF.

This clonotype was counted only a few times. V is TRBV12-3 or TRBV12-4 and J is TRBJ2-2; 7 nucleotides line up with TRBD1. V was clipped by 4 bases and J by 6 bases; unmatched bases: 8. CDR3 size: 15 residues. CDR3 loop: CASSSGTVIPGELFF. The CDR3 DNA reads as TGTGCCAGCAGTTCTGGGACAGTTATCCCCGGGGAGCTGTTTTTT.

The rearrangement joins TRBV7-2 to TRBJ2-1; 8 positions match TRBD2. Unmatched junction bases numbered 10, after V lost 5 bases and J lost 7 bases. CDR1 is SGHTA, CDR2 FQGNSA, per germline. The CDR3 consists of 15 residues. The CDR3 spells CASSLNPGLGNEQFF. CDR3 in DNA: TGTGCCAGCAGCCTAAACCCGGGACTAGGTAATGAGCAGTTCTTC. Filled out from reference TRBV7-2 and TRBJ2-1, the complete variable domain reads GAGVSQSPSNKVTEKGKDVELRCDPISGHTALYWYRQSLGQGLEFLIYFQGNSAPDKSGLPSDRFSAERTGGSVSTLTIQRTQQEDSAVYLCASSLNPGLGNEQFFGPGTRLTVL.

V usage is TRBV27 and J usage is TRBJ2-1; D might be TRBD2 (6 bases). The CDR3 totals 13 residues. The V gene's germline CDR1 is MNHEY and CDR2 SMNVEV (reference sequence). V was trimmed by 3 bases and J by 12 bases, leaving 15 bases between them. The CDR3, as DNA: TGTGCCAGCAGTTTCCGGGACTTGGGTGGGCAGTTCTTC. Its protein is CASSFRDLGGQFF.

This clonotype was counted many times. The chain employs TRBV12-3 or TRBV12-4 and TRBJ2-1; D assignment may be TRBD1 or TRBD2 (5 bases each). With 5 bases removed from V and 9 bases from J, the gap between germline ends came to 14 bases. The CDR3 extends over 13 amino acids. The CDR3 loop is CASSPTRGGEQFF. In DNA, the CDR3 is TGTGCCAGCAGTCCAACTAGGGGTGGTGAGCAGTTCTTC.

V and J are TRBV4-2 and TRBJ2-3; 7 positions match TRBD1. The CDR3 loop spans 16 amino acids. Trimming cost V 1 base and J 1 base; bases outside gene matches: 5. CDR1 and CDR2 from the germline V gene are LGHNA and YNFKEQ. CDR3 sequence reads: CASSQGQGLGTDTQYF. The CDR3 coding sequence is TGTGCCAGCAGCCAAGGACAGGGTTTAGGCACAGATACGCAGTATTTT.

The chain joins TRBV7-9 to TRBJ2-1; D possibly uses TRBD1 or TRBD2 (7 bases each). This CDR3 spans 13 amino acids. Germline V lookup: CDR1 SEHNR, CDR2 FQNEAQ (reference sequence). Deletions cut 6 bases from V and 5 bases from J, with 11 bases between. The chain's CDR3 is CASRGGTDNEQFF. The CDR3, as DNA: TGTGCCAGCAGGGGGGGGACAGACAATGAGCAGTTCTTC.

This clonotype has only a few counts. The chain couples TRBV20-1 to TRBJ2-5; D is unclear. Looked up from germline, CDR1 is DFQATT and CDR2 is SNEGSKA (reference sequence). The CDR3 length is 11 residues. V was shortened by 6 bases and J by 5 bases, with 10 bases between the two germline ends. CDR3 protein: CSAPARETQYF. CDR3 nucleotides: TGCAGTGCCCCCGCTCGGGAGACCCAGTACTTC.

This clonotype showed up just once. The chain has TRBV20-1 and TRBJ1-2; 10 nucleotides align to TRBD1. The CDR3 totals 14 residues. CDR1 DFQATT and CDR2 SNEGSKA come from the germline V gene (reference sequence). With 3 bases clipped from V and 7 bases from J, the junction kept 8 bases outside the gene matches. The CDR3 sequence: CSASSTGGPFGYTF. The CDR3 coding sequence is TGCAGTGCTAGTTCGACAGGGGGCCCTTTTGGCTACACCTTC.

This clonotype has just a few counts. The rearrangement links TRBV20-1 to TRBJ2-7, with D hard to call. The CDR3 runs to 14 residues. The germline V gene encodes CDR1 DFQATT and CDR2 SNEGSKA (reference sequence). The germline V and J ends were trimmed by 0 bases and 1 base, with 10 bases remaining between them. In nucleotides, the CDR3 is TGCAGTGCTAGAGATTTTGCGAGGTCCTACGAGCAGTACTTC. Translated, it gives CSARDFARSYEQYF.

This clonotype was counted a few times. This chain links TRBV7-6 with TRBJ2-7, with 9 bases that match TRBD2. The CDR3 covers 16 residues. V lost 5 bases, J lost 3 bases, and 11 bases stayed unmatched. Germline loops: CDR1 SGHVS, CDR2 FNYEAQ. The CDR3 sequence: CASSQEPGLALYEQYF. The CDR3 nucleotides read TGTGCCAGCAGCCAAGAACCGGGACTAGCCCTCTACGAGCAGTACTTC. The variable domain in full, with the rest retrieved from reference TRBV7-6 and TRBJ2-7, is GAGVSQSPRYKVTKRGQDVALRCDPISGHVSLYWYRQALGQGPEFLTYFNYEAQQDKSGLPNDRFSAERPEGSISTLTIQRTEQRDSAMYRCASSQEPGLALYEQYFGPGTRLTVT.

This clonotype appeared a single time. V and J are TRBV12-3 or TRBV12-4 and TRBJ2-5, with 13 bases lining up with TRBD2. The CDR3 extends over 15 amino acids. V was pared by 5 bases and J by 11 bases, with 11 bases of the junction left unmatched. The CDR3 is CASSTSGRADNEQYF. The CDR3, as DNA: TGTGCCAGCAGTACTAGCGGGAGGGCCGACAATGAGCAGTACTTC.

The chain joins TRBV5-1 to TRBJ1-2; 7 bases match TRBD1. Germline CDR1 is SGHRS and CDR2 is YFSETQ. V lost 1 base to trimming and J lost 3 bases; unmatched junction nucleotides: 3. CDR3 length equals 14 residues. As DNA, the CDR3 is TGCGCCAGCAGCTTGCAAACAGGGGACTATGGCTACACCTTC. This sequence encodes CASSLQTGDYGYTF.

V is TRBV11-1 and J is TRBJ2-3; D unclear. With 5 bases removed from V and 6 bases from J, the gap between germline ends came to 12 bases. Looked up from germline, CDR1 is SGHAT and CDR2 is FQDESV (reference sequence). This CDR3 has 13 residues. In nucleotides, the CDR3 is TGTGCCAGCAGCGTTTTCGGGTCGGATACGCAGTATTTT. This sequence encodes CASSVFGSDTQYF.

The rearrangement links TRBV5-1 to TRBJ2-6; 8 nucleotides line up with TRBD2. Germline V CDR1 and CDR2: SGHRS, YFSETQ. This CDR3 spans 19 amino acids. V gave up 1 base and J gave up 0 bases; unmatched junction bases: 9. The CDR3 spells CASSLSIGLANSGANVLTF. CDR3 nucleotide sequence: TGCGCCAGCAGCTTGTCTATAGGACTAGCCAACTCTGGGGCCAACGTCCTGACTTTC.

V gene TRBV11-1 combines with J gene TRBJ2-7, with 8 positions matching TRBD1. The germline V gene has CDR1 SGHAT and CDR2 FQDESV (reference sequence). Losses at the gene ends were 5 bases for V and 2 bases for J; bases not matched to a gene: 11. This CDR3 is built from 16 residues. CDR3 DNA: TGTGCCAGCAGCCGAGGCGGACAGGGTGCCCCCTACGAGCAGTACTTC. It is translated as CASSRGGQGAPYEQYF.

The chain carries TRBV9 and TRBJ2-1; D tentatively fits TRBD1 or TRBD2 (5 bases each). V was pared by 2 bases and J by 7 bases, with 13 bases between. This CDR3 has 14 residues. Germline lookup yields CDR1 SGDLS and CDR2 YYNGEE. CDR3: CASSVGPPGNEQFF. For the CDR3, the DNA is TGTGCCAGCAGCGTGGGACCTCCCGGTAATGAGCAGTTCTTC.

The chain links TRBV6-6 to TRBJ1-2; D call uncertain. The CDR3 totals 12 residues. The V gene lost 7 bases and the J gene lost 2 bases, with 8 bases spanning the gap. Germline CDR1 MNHNY, CDR2 SVGAGI (reference sequence). CDR3 DNA: TGTGCCAGCACTGATCCCAACTATGGCTACACCTTC. The encoded protein is CASTDPNYGYTF.